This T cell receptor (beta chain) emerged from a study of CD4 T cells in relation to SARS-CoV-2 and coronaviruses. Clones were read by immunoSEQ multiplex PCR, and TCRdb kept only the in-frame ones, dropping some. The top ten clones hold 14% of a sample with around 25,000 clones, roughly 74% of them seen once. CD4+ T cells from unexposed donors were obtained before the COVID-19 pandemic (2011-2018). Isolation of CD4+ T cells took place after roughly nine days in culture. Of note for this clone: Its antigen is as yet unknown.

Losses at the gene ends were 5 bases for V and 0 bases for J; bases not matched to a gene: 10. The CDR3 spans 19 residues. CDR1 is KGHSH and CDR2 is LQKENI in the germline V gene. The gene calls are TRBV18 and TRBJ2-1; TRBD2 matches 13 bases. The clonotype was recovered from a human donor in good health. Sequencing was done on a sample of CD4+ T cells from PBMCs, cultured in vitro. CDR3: CASSLQGLAGVSSYNEQFF. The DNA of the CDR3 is TGTGCCAGCTCATTGCAAGGACTAGCGGGAGTCAGCTCCTACAATGAGCAGTTCTTC.